The rows below give T cell receptor beta chains drawn from one sample of a study of T cell changes during pregnancy in multiple sclerosis. Libraries were prepared by immunoSEQ multiplex PCR; TCRdb keeps only in-frame clonotypes and omits some of them. The sample carries roughly 110,000 clones, around 90% recorded once. The sample consisted of peripheral blood, taken before pregnancy. The receptors stem from a female donor with multiple sclerosis, enrolled in a pregnancy study. Each CDR3 is given with its conserved first and last residue. D genes are given only for firm matches.

v_gene	d_gene	j_gene	CDR3aa
TRBV27	TRBD2	TRBJ2-1	CASSPRGLAGGKRFF
TRBV6-5	TRBD1	TRBJ2-5	CASSYGQGVRETQYF
TRBV4-1	TRBD1	TRBJ2-3	CASSQEGQGLDTQYF
TRBV19	.	TRBJ1-3	CASRSLRGSTGNTIYF
TRBV29-1	TRBD2	TRBJ2-5	CSVALAGVTETQYF
TRBV7-2	.	TRBJ1-1	CASSLTTATEAFF
TRBV7-8	.	TRBJ2-2	CASSPLAGSGELFF
TRBV2	TRBD1	TRBJ1-1	CASRPLGQGNTEAFF
TRBV9	.	TRBJ2-2	CASSVDSGELFF
TRBV4-1	.	TRBJ1-2	CASSGTGYYGYTF
TRBV7-3	.	TRBJ1-6	CASSLDSSYSPLHF
TRBV11-2	.	TRBJ2-7	CASSLRGRDSFYEQYF
TRBV6-1	.	TRBJ2-6	CASSEATSGANVLTF
TRBV2	.	TRBJ1-3	CASTRRGSGNTIYF
TRBV9	TRBD2	TRBJ2-3	CASSTTGGLDTQYF
TRBV6-6	.	TRBJ2-1	CASGTPYEQFF
TRBV27	TRBD2	TRBJ2-7	CASSFLLAGDSEQYF
TRBV6-6	.	TRBJ1-1	CASRGQSSTEAFF
TRBV7-9	.	TRBJ1-1	CASSFWSGNTEAFF
TRBV4-1	TRBD1	TRBJ1-2	CASSTVGQGFPGYTF
TRBV28	.	TRBJ2-1	CASSFGSIGEQFF
TRBV7-8	TRBD1	TRBJ1-2	CASSSDRGTYGYTF
TRBV5-6	TRBD1	TRBJ2-7	CASSPTGVPEQYF
TRBV29-1	TRBD1	TRBJ1-1	CSVDQGGNTEAFF
TRBV14	.	TRBJ2-7	CASSQDSATGFTYEQYF
TRBV7-8	TRBD1	TRBJ2-7	CASSLGQGTYEQYF